Shown below are 18 T cell receptor beta chains from a single sample sequenced in a study of vaccination and CD4 T cells after COVID-19. With the Oncomine TCR Beta short-read assay, DNA from cultured CD4+ T cells was sequenced. Using its own MiXCR run on the PCR reads, TCRdb lists one record per CDR3 protein. The sample lists approximately 17,000 distinct CDR3 sequences; 52% were seen once. No antigen has been identified for these receptors. Time point indicated: late sampling 161 to 241 days after vaccination in three convalescent patients. Documented treatment: approximately nine-day PBMC culture with coronavirus spike peptide pools or control peptides (ViraFEST assay). Sequencing was performed on CD4+ T cells from blood, cultured in vitro, taken about 7 months after SARS-CoV-2 vaccination. These receptors all stem from a human donor who had recovered from COVID-19.

On this clonotype itself: Germline and junction disagree at one end, which may indicate a read error. The chain uses TRBV7-7 and TRBJ2-5, with a possible D match to TRBD2 (5 bases). The CDR3 spans 13 residues. In germline, CDR1 is SSHAT, CDR2 FNYEAQ (reference sequence). CDR3 bases: TGTGCTAGCAGCTCCTCCCCGGGGGAGACCCAGTACTTC. Its protein product is CASSSSPGETQYF.

The chain uses TRBV7-8 and TRBJ2-1, with a tentative D call TRBD1 (5 bases). Germline-derived CDR1 and CDR2 are SGHVS and FQNEAQ. V was shortened by 3 bases and J by 4 bases, with 16 bases between the two germline ends. The CDR3 has 16 amino acids. The CDR3 sequence is CASSLGRNADYNEQFF. The CDR3 nucleotides are TGTGCCAGCAGCTTGGGGCGGAATGCAGATTACAATGAGCAGTTCTTC.

This clonotype was counted between two and nine times. The rearrangement uses TRBV7-9 and TRBJ2-7; 9 bases are shared with TRBD1. This CDR3 contains 14 residues. From germline, CDR1 is SEHNR and CDR2 FQNEAQ (reference sequence). Germline trimming cut 5 bases from V and 5 bases from J; bases unmatched to any gene: 7. The CDR3 sequence: CASSTNRGPHEQYF. In DNA, the CDR3 is TGTGCCAGCAGCACGAACAGGGGGCCCCACGAGCAGTACTTC.

V and J are TRBV6-5 and TRBJ2-3; 8 bases fit TRBD2. Unmatched junction bases numbered 11, after V lost 3 bases and J lost 0 bases. The length of the CDR3 is 18 residues. Germline V gene sequence: CDR1 MNHEY, CDR2 SVGAGI. CDR3 in amino acids: CASSYGGGVAGSTDTQYF. CDR3 DNA: TGTGCCAGCAGTTATGGCGGCGGGGTAGCGGGGAGCACAGATACGCAGTATTTT.

The chain uses TRBV20-1 and TRBJ2-2; no clear D. Trimming stripped 3 bases from V and 6 bases from J, with 8 bases between. This CDR3 contains 12 residues. Germline V gene data show CDR1 as DFQATT and CDR2 as SNEGSKA (reference sequence). The CDR3 loop is CSARIGAGELFF. The CDR3 nucleotides are TGCAGTGCTAGGATAGGAGCCGGGGAGCTGTTTTTT.

This clonotype appeared a few times. The gene calls are TRBV7-3 and TRBJ1-5; D is unclear. The CDR3 has 16 residues. Germline assignment: CDR1 SGHTA and CDR2 FQGTGA. V shed 4 bases and J shed 7 bases, with 20 bases lying between them. CDR3 nucleotide sequence: TGTGCCAGCAGCTCGAACCTCCGGGAGGAAGGGCAGCCCCAGCATTTT. Protein: CASSSNLREEGQPQHF.

This clonotype was detected once. J is TRBJ2-7 and V is TRBV27; D may be TRBD1 (6 bases). This CDR3 spans 15 amino acids. Between the trimmed V and J ends, which lost 4 bases and 1 base, there was a span of 14 bases. Germline V gives CDR1 MNHEY, CDR2 SMNVEV (reference sequence). The CDR3 region has the DNA TGTGCCAGCAGTTCGACCCACAGGGTATCCTACGAGCAGTACTTC. Translating it yields CASSSTHRVSYEQYF.

The V call is TRBV24-1, the J call TRBJ2-3; no clear D. The germline V gene has CDR1 KGHDR and CDR2 SFDVKD. CDR3 length: 13 amino acids. Trimming pared 3 bases from V and 2 bases from J, leaving 5 bases between. Here the CDR3 DNA reads TGTGCCACCAGTGATCCAACCACAGATACGCAGTATTTT. Protein product: CATSDPTTDTQYF.

This clonotype was observed a handful of times. The CDR3 DNA is TGTGCCAGCAGGTGGGGACAGGGGACCTATGGCTACACCTTC. Amino acids: CASRWGQGTYGYTF. The chain is built from TRBV6-1 and TRBJ1-2, with 10 bases that match TRBD1. CDR1 is MNHNS, CDR2 SASEGT, per germline. The CDR3 consists of 14 residues. Losses at the gene ends were 6 bases for V and 4 bases for J; bases not matched to a gene: 5.

The gene calls are TRBV20-1 and TRBJ2-1; D may match TRBD1 or TRBD2 (5 bases each). Trimming left V 5 bases short and J 2 bases short, with 10 bases between. The CDR3 loop spans 13 amino acids. Germline loops: CDR1 DFQATT, CDR2 SNEGSKA (reference sequence). The CDR3 reads CSALPGPYNEQFF. Written as DNA, the CDR3 is TGCAGTGCTTTACCGGGACCCTACAATGAGCAGTTCTTC.

The chain carries TRBV6-1 and TRBJ2-3, with D tentatively TRBD2 (5 bases). The ends were cut back, 7 bases at V and 5 bases at J, with 13 bases in the middle. Germline-derived CDR1 and CDR2 are MNHNS and SASEGT. This CDR3 contains 13 residues. The CDR3 region is CASTRPGLDTQYF. CDR3 nucleotide sequence: TGTGCCAGCACCCGCCCGGGGTTAGATACGCAGTATTTT.

The CDR3 DNA follows: TGTGCCAGCAGCTCCAGGGGGCCCGGCACCGGGGAGCTGTTTTTT. Translated: CASSSRGPGTGELFF. The genes are TRBV7-2 and TRBJ2-2; 8 nucleotides agree with TRBD1. The germline gives CDR1 SGHTA, CDR2 FQGNSA. The V gene end was trimmed by 4 bases and the J gene end by 4 bases; junction bases not matched to a gene: 5. CDR3 length equals 15 residues.

The rearrangement uses TRBV6-6 and TRBJ1-1; no firm D call. The germline V gene has CDR1 MNHNY and CDR2 SVGAGI (reference sequence). V was trimmed by 0 bases and J by 3 bases, leaving 11 bases between them. The CDR3 sequence is 15 residues long. CDR3 DNA: TGTGCCAGCAGTTACTCGAGGACCGTTGACACTGAAGCTTTCTTT. It codes for CASSYSRTVDTEAFF.

The chain links TRBV2 to TRBJ1-5; D is undetermined. V lost 1 base and J lost 0, with 10 bases in between. The CDR3 is 16 amino acids. The V gene's germline CDR1 is SNHLY and CDR2 FYNNEI. The CDR3 sequence: CASSEEGSVSNQPQHF. Here the CDR3 DNA reads TGTGCCAGCAGTGAAGAAGGGTCAGTTAGCAATCAGCCCCAGCATTTT.

The V and J genes are TRBV7-8 and TRBJ1-2, with 12 bases matching TRBD1. Per the germline V gene, CDR1 is SGHVS and CDR2 is FQNEAQ. V dropped 4 bases and J dropped 6; count of bases not matched to a gene: 6. This CDR3 is 15 amino acids long. This CDR3 is CASSYTGTGGDGYTF. The CDR3 DNA reads as TGTGCCAGCAGCTACACCGGGACAGGGGGCGATGGCTACACCTTC.

This clonotype came up a few times. This rearrangement joins TRBV7-2 to TRBJ1-2; the match to TRBD1 covers 8 bases. CDR1 SGHTA and CDR2 FQGNSA come from the germline V gene. The CDR3 is 13 amino acids. After removal of 6 bases from V and 7 bases from J, the junction contained 7 bases not matched to a gene. The CDR3 spells CASSPTGGRGYTF. CDR3 DNA: TGTGCCAGCAGTCCCACAGGGGGACGTGGCTACACCTTC.

The chain employs TRBV6-2 or TRBV6-3 and TRBJ1-2, with a tentative D call TRBD1 (5 bases). Germline loops: CDR1 MNHEY, CDR2 SVGEGT. Trimming left V 2 bases short and J 1 base short, with 11 bases between. CDR3 size: 15 residues. In nucleotides, the CDR3 is TGTGCCAGCAGTTACCCCGAGGGGAGTAACTATGGCTACACCTTC. Translated: CASSYPEGSNYGYTF.

The CDR3, as DNA: TGTGCCAGCAGTGAACAGGCAGAGACCCAGTACTTC. It is translated as CASSEQAETQYF. The chain combines TRBV6-1 with TRBJ2-5; D not certain. Germline CDR1 and CDR2: MNHNS and SASEGT. The length of the CDR3 is 12 residues. Trimming left V 2 bases short and J 4 bases short, with 5 bases between.